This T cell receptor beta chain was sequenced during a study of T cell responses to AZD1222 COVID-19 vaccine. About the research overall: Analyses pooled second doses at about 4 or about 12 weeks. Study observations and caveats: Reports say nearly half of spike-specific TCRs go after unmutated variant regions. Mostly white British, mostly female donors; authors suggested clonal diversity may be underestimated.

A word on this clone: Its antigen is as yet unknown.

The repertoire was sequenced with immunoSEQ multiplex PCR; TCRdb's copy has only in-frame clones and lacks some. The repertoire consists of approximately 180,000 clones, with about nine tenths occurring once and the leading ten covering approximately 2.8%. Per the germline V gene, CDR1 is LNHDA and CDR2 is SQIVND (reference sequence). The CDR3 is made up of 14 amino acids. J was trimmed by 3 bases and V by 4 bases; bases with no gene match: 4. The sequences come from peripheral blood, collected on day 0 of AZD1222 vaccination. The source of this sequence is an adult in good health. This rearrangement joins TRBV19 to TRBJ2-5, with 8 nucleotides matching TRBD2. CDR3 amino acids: CASSSGGRKETQYF. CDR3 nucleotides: TGTGCCAGTAGTAGCGGGGGGCGAAAAGAGACCCAGTACTTC.